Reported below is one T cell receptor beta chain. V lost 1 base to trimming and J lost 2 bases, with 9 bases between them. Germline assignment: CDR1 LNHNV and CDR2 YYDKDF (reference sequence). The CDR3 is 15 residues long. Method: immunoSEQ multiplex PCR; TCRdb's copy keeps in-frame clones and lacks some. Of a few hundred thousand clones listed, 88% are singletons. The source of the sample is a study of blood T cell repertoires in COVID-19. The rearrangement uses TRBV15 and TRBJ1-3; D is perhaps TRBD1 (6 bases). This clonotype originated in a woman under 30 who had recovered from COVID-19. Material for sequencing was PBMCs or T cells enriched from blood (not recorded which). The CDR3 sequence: CATSRGGQAGNTIYF. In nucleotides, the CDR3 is TGTGCCACCAGCAGAGGGGGGCAAGCTGGAAACACCATATATTTT.